One sample yielded the 28 T cell receptor beta chains listed below, sequenced in a study of blood T cells in healthy people across ages. PCR was performed a second time for about 6 to 12 cycles using a sample-barcoded 5' primer and a J-beta primer mix. TCRdb redid the calling of the 5' RACE reads with MiXCR, one entry per CDR3 protein. The sample has roughly 1,100,000 distinct CDR3 sequences; approximately 25% are singletons. These data were also filed under a second study, of T cells of mothers and their children.

Sequences were obtained from blood. Receptor source: a girl aged 2 to 10 in good health.

This clonotype turned up a few times. This chain uses TRBV20-1 with TRBJ2-6, with D unresolved. Germline loops: CDR1 DFQATT, CDR2 SNEGSKA (reference sequence). The length of the CDR3 is 12 residues. The ends were cut back, 3 bases at V and 2 bases at J, with 2 bases in the middle. The CDR3 DNA reads TGCAGTGCTAGCCCTGGGGCCAACGTCCTGACTTTC. Translating gives CSASPGANVLTF.

Notes on this clonotype: This may come from a read error, since a much larger clone is one base off. V is TRBV4-2 and J is TRBJ2-1, with TRBD2 as a possible D gene (6 bases). This CDR3 is 15 amino acids long. The germline V gene encodes CDR1 LGHNA and CDR2 YNFKEQ. The germline V and J ends were trimmed by 1 base and 0 bases, with 7 bases remaining between them. The CDR3 protein is CASSQATSSYNEQFF. In DNA, the CDR3 is TGTGCCAGCAGCCAAGCGACTAGCTCCTACAATGAGCAGTTCTTC.

This clonotype was picked up a small number of times. The rearrangement links TRBV27 to TRBJ1-6; D is undetermined. Germline CDR1 MNHEY, CDR2 SMNVEV (reference sequence). With 3 bases removed from V and 6 bases from J, the gap between germline ends came to 9 bases. CDR3 length equals 14 residues. The CDR3 bases are TGTGCCAGCAGTTTTATGGTTTTTAATTCACCCCTCCACTTT. Translating it yields CASSFMVFNSPLHF.

The V call is TRBV7-9, the J call TRBJ1-4; D possibly corresponds to TRBD1 (5 bases). Germline-derived CDR1 and CDR2 are SEHNR and FQNEAQ (reference sequence). CDR3 size: 14 residues. The germline V and J ends were trimmed by 5 bases and 7 bases, with 14 bases remaining between them. CDR3 sequence reads: CASSLSGTVEKLFF. In DNA form, the CDR3 reads TGTGCCAGCAGCCTATCGGGGACGGTTGAAAAACTGTTTTTT.

This clonotype came up a few times. The chain joins TRBV20-1 to TRBJ2-3; TRBD2 aligns across 8 bases. Trimming at V came to 3 bases and at J to 3 bases, leaving 5 bases not matched to a gene. The CDR3 length is 14 residues. Germline-derived CDR1 and CDR2 are DFQATT and SNEGSKA (reference sequence). The CDR3 nucleotides are TGCAGTGCTAGGACGGGGGGGGCAACAGATACGCAGTATTTT. It encodes CSARTGGATDTQYF.

This clonotype was counted a few times. The CDR3 region is CASSLDRQTYEQYF. As DNA, the CDR3 is TGCGCCAGCAGCTTGGATCGACAGACCTACGAGCAGTACTTC. The chain links TRBV5-1 to TRBJ2-5; D is perhaps TRBD1 (5 bases). Matching the DNA end better, TRBJ2-7 makes the J call doubtful. The CDR3 runs 14 residues. Germline CDR1 SGHRS, CDR2 YFSETQ.

The chain employs TRBV29-1 and TRBJ2-7; either TRBD1 or TRBD2 may supply D (7 bases each). The CDR3 has 12 amino acids. Trimming shortened V by 7 bases and J by 5 bases, and 15 bases separated the two germline ends. Germline V gene sequence: CDR1 SQVTM, CDR2 ANQGSEA. In nucleotides, the CDR3 is TGCAGCGCTACCAGGGGGGGAGACGAGCAGTACTTC. It yields the protein CSATRGGDEQYF.

The chain has TRBV20-1 and TRBJ2-6; no clear D gene. Germline V CDR1 and CDR2: DFQATT, SNEGSKA (reference sequence). This CDR3 spans 14 amino acids. Trimming pared 3 bases from V and 0 bases from J, leaving 6 bases between. The CDR3 bases are TGCAGTGCTAGGGTGGTCTCTGGGGCCAACGTCCTGACTTTC. It encodes CSARVVSGANVLTF.

This clonotype was seen a few times. This chain uses TRBV27 with TRBJ2-7; D gene uncertain. V dropped 5 bases and J dropped 12 bases, with 20 bases sitting between them. CDR1 is MNHEY and CDR2 is SMNVEV in the germline V gene (reference sequence). This CDR3 spans 13 amino acids. The CDR3 nucleotides read TGTGCCAGCAGTGTCGTTGATGTCGTCTGGCCGTACTTC. Its protein is CASSVVDVVWPYF.

The chain joins TRBV4-1 to TRBJ2-7; tentative D call: TRBD2 (6 bases). The V end lost 4 bases, the J end lost 3 bases, and 13 bases lay between the germline ends. CDR3 length: 14 amino acids. CDR1 and CDR2 from the germline V gene are MGHRA and YSYEKL. CDR3 protein: CASSLGLSIYEQYF. In DNA, the CDR3 is TGCGCCAGCAGCCTGGGACTTTCAATCTACGAGCAGTACTTC.

This clonotype has a handful of counts. The rearrangement uses TRBV7-2 and TRBJ2-1; TRBD2 aligns across 9 bases. Germline CDR1 SGHTA, CDR2 FQGNSA. After removal of 7 bases from V and 4 bases from J, the junction contained 11 bases not matched to a gene. The CDR3 has 16 residues. In nucleotides, the CDR3 is TGTGCCAGCAACAACCTCCTCGCGGGAGGGTACAATGAGCAGTTCTTC. This codes for CASNNLLAGGYNEQFF.

This chain connects TRBV20-1 to TRBJ1-2; 7 bases map to TRBD1. The trim removed 0 bases at V and 4 bases at J, leaving 8 bases unmatched. CDR3 size: 15 residues. CDR1 and CDR2 from the germline V gene are DFQATT and SNEGSKA (reference sequence). CDR3 protein: CSARDGNNRGYGYTF. CDR3 bases: TGCAGTGCTAGAGATGGAAACAACAGGGGCTATGGCTACACCTTC.

The CDR3 reads CSAGSVSYEQYF. The DNA for the CDR3 is TGCAGTGCTGGTTCTGTTTCCTACGAGCAGTACTTC. This chain links TRBV20-1 with TRBJ2-7; D is undetermined. V was trimmed by 5 bases and J by 1 base, leaving 9 bases between them. Germline V lookup: CDR1 DFQATT, CDR2 SNEGSKA (reference sequence). This CDR3 is built from 12 residues.

The chain recombines TRBV7-9 with TRBJ2-1; weak D call: TRBD1 (6 bases). This CDR3 is 15 amino acids long. The V gene lost 6 bases and the J gene lost 7 bases, with 19 bases spanning the gap. Germline V gives CDR1 SEHNR, CDR2 FQNEAQ (reference sequence). This CDR3 is CASRLRDTGMNEQFF. For the CDR3, the DNA is TGTGCCAGCAGACTAAGGGACACCGGGATGAATGAGCAGTTCTTC.

This clonotype has more than one count but fewer than ten. The CDR3 loop reads CSVEDVEGFDGNTDTQYF. DNA of the CDR3: TGCAGCGTTGAAGATGTTGAGGGATTTGACGGGAACACAGATACGCAGTATTTT. J is TRBJ2-3 and V is TRBV29-1; D might be TRBD2 (5 bases). Germline CDR1 reads SQVTM; CDR2 reads ANQGSEA. The germline V and J ends were trimmed by 0 bases and 2 bases, with 21 bases remaining between them. The CDR3 is made up of 18 amino acids.

The gene calls are TRBV28 and TRBJ2-1; D is perhaps TRBD1 (6 bases). With the DNA end fitting TRBJ2-5 better, the J assignment may be wrong. The V gene's germline CDR1 is MDHEN and CDR2 SYDVKM. The CDR3 runs 15 residues. CDR3 residues: CASSYFRRDTETQYF. Here the CDR3 DNA reads TGTGCCAGCAGTTATTTTCGCCGGGACACTGAGACCCAGTACTTC.

Only a few counts were recorded for this clonotype. The J gene is TRBJ1-6, the V gene TRBV9; D is ambiguous. V was cut by 1 base and J by 5 bases, with 7 bases left in between. Per germline, CDR1 SGDLS and CDR2 YYNGEE. This CDR3 is 14 amino acids long. CDR3 coding DNA: TGTGCCAGCAGCGTACGTCAGGATAATTCACCCCTCCACTTT. This encodes CASSVRQDNSPLHF.

V is TRBV19 and J is TRBJ1-2; D unclear. Germline V CDR1 and CDR2: LNHDA, SQIVND (reference sequence). The CDR3 sequence is 12 residues long. V lost 6 bases, J lost 5 bases, and 10 bases lay in between. The CDR3, as DNA: TGTGCCAGTAGCCGGGCAGTTTATGGCTACACCTTC. Residues: CASSRAVYGYTF.

This clonotype has a count of ten or more. V is TRBV12-3 or TRBV12-4 and J is TRBJ2-5; TRBD1 matches at 7 bases. There are 16 residues in the CDR3. V was clipped by 6 bases and J by 5 bases; unmatched bases: 15. This CDR3 is CASSPLFGQATETQYF. CDR3 in DNA: TGTGCCAGCAGCCCCCTTTTTGGACAGGCAACCGAGACCCAGTACTTC.

The CDR3, as DNA: TGTGCCAGCAGCTTAGAAGTCGGGGGGTACGAGCAGTACTTC. This gives the protein CASSLEVGGYEQYF. The chain joins TRBV7-9 to TRBJ2-5, with 7 bases matching TRBD2. Matching the DNA end better, TRBJ2-7 makes the J call doubtful. The length of the CDR3 is 14 residues. Looked up from germline, CDR1 is SEHNR and CDR2 is FQNEAQ (reference sequence).

The rearrangement joins TRBV12-3 or TRBV12-4 to TRBJ2-5; the D call may be TRBD1 or TRBD2 (6 bases each). The CDR3 loop spans 13 amino acids. Trimming removed 6 bases from V and 4 bases from J, with 12 bases in between. The CDR3 DNA reads as TGTGCCAGCAGCCAACAGGGAGGAGAGACCCAGTACTTC. Translation: CASSQQGGETQYF.

This clonotype was picked up a small number of times. One junction end disagrees with the germline gene, perhaps due to a read error. The CDR3 is CASSQGVANTEAFF. CDR3 nucleotides: TGTGCTAGCAGCCAGGGGGTAGCGAACACTGAAGCTTTCTTT. The V and J genes are TRBV9 and TRBJ1-1, with 7 nucleotides matching TRBD1. In germline, CDR1 is SGDLS, CDR2 YYNGEE. The CDR3 consists of 14 residues.

This clonotype occurred a few times. The chain employs TRBV3-1 and TRBJ2-1; D not certain. In germline, CDR1 is LGHDT, CDR2 YNNKEL (reference sequence). This CDR3 is 18 amino acids long. With 0 bases removed from V and 5 bases from J, the gap between germline ends came to 20 bases. The CDR3 DNA is TGTGCCAGCAGCCAAGAGGGTGAGCGCGCCTATACTAACAATGAGCAGTTCTTC. Encoded protein: CASSQEGERAYTNNEQFF.

This clonotype was seen only a few times. The chain has TRBV6-5 and TRBJ1-2; 8 bases are a match to TRBD1. V dropped 5 bases and J dropped 6; count of bases not matched to a gene: 8. This CDR3 is 14 amino acids long. Germline V lookup: CDR1 MNHEY, CDR2 SVGAGI. The CDR3 coding sequence is TGTGCCAGCAGTCGACTCGGGACAGGCGATGGCTACACCTTC. Protein: CASSRLGTGDGYTF.

This chain connects TRBV29-1 to TRBJ2-5, with a possible D match to TRBD1 (5 bases). The assigned J gene may be wrong: the sequence end matches TRBJ2-7 better. CDR3 size: 13 residues. CDR1 is SQVTM and CDR2 is ANQGSEA in the germline V gene. The CDR3 protein is CGAGQGQHYEQYF. CDR3 sequence (DNA): TGCGGCGCCGGACAAGGCCAACACTACGAGCAGTACTTC.

This clonotype was recorded a few times. The rearrangement joins TRBV20-1 to TRBJ2-1; 10 bases match TRBD2. Trimming at V came to 2 bases and at J to 4 bases, leaving 5 bases not matched to a gene. The CDR3 extends over 15 amino acids. CDR1 is DFQATT and CDR2 is SNEGSKA in the germline V gene (reference sequence). Here the CDR3 DNA reads TGCAGTGCTAGAAAAGGACTAGCGGTTTACAATGAGCAGTTCTTC. This sequence encodes CSARKGLAVYNEQFF.

The chain combines TRBV28 with TRBJ2-4, with a weak D call TRBD2 (7 bases). Germline loops: CDR1 MDHEN, CDR2 SYDVKM. CDR3 length equals 15 residues. Trimming stripped 7 bases from V and 7 bases from J, with 20 bases between. The CDR3 nucleotides are TGTGCCAGCATCCACCGGGGGGCGGGTGGGAACATTCAGTACTTC. It specifies CASIHRGAGGNIQYF.

CDR3 loop: CASSLDTFPQETQYF. The CDR3 DNA reads as TGTGCCAGCAGTTTGGACACCTTCCCCCAAGAGACCCAGTACTTC. This sequence joins TRBV12-3 or TRBV12-4 and TRBJ2-5, with D possibly being TRBD1 (5 bases). V dropped 3 bases and J dropped 1 base, with 12 bases sitting between them. The CDR3 contains 15 residues.